The rows below give T cell receptor beta chains drawn from one sample of a study of blood T cell repertoires in COVID-19. Produced via immunoSEQ multiplex PCR; TCRdb's table is partial and in-frame only. The profile shows around 250,000 clones, 70% to 90% of them singletons. Sequenced input: PBMCs or T cells enriched from blood (not recorded which). Receptor source: a woman in her 50s who had recovered from COVID-19. Both conserved end residues are part of each CDR3. A D gene is named only where the DNA matches it firmly. The size of a clone is reported for some rows only, either as once, few or many, or as a class for expanded clones.

clone size	J gene	D gene	V gene	CDR3 protein	CDR3 DNA
NA	TRBJ1-1	TRBD1	TRBV3-1/TRBV3-2	CASSQPGKGAGTEAFF	TGTGCCAGCAGCCAACCAGGCAAGGGGGCGGGCACTGAAGCTTTCTTT
once	TRBJ1-1	NA	TRBV28	CASSFGGSIGNTEAFF	TGTGCCAGCAGTTTTGGCGGGTCTATAGGAAACACTGAAGCTTTCTTT
NA	TRBJ2-3	TRBD2	TRBV24-1	CATSDPRGAGDTQYF	TGTGCCACCAGTGATCCGAGGGGAGCGGGGGATACGCAGTATTTT
NA	TRBJ2-7	TRBD1	TRBV28	CASSIGTGLSYEQYF	TGTGCCAGCTCCATTGGGACAGGGTTGAGTTACGAGCAGTACTTC
NA	TRBJ1-1	NA	TRBV5-8	CASSLRQIQSLTAFF	TGTGCCAGCAGCCTACGCCAGATTCAGTCACTAACAGCTTTCTTT
few	TRBJ2-1	NA	TRBV3-1/TRBV3-2	CASSQSVGVGNEQFF	TGTGCCAGCAGCCAATCGGTCGGAGTCGGTAATGAGCAGTTCTTC
once	TRBJ2-5	NA	TRBV19	CASSNMETQYF	TGTGCCAGTTCTAATATGGAGACCCAGTACTTC
NA	TRBJ1-2	NA	TRBV10-3	CAISDNTQKTNYGYTF	TGTGCCATCAGTGACAATACACAAAAGACTAACTATGGCTACACCTTC
NA	TRBJ1-2	NA	TRBV19	CASSSTDKLYGYTF	TGTGCCAGTAGCTCTACAGACAAGTTATATGGCTACACCTTC
few	TRBJ2-7	NA	TRBV2	CASSEDMPSEQYF	TGTGCCAGCAGTGAGGACATGCCCTCCGAGCAGTACTTC